This T cell receptor beta chain stems from a study of T cell changes during pregnancy in multiple sclerosis. Here immunoSEQ multiplex PCR was the method, and the copy in TCRdb shows in-frame clones only, minus some. The table has approximately 100,000 clones, 94% seen once; the top ten hold roughly 1%. Per the germline V gene, CDR1 is KGHSH and CDR2 is LQKENI. The V end lost 0 bases, the J end lost 1 base, and 6 bases lay between the germline ends. The CDR3 is made up of 14 amino acids. The clonotype comes from a female donor with multiple sclerosis, enrolled in a pregnancy study. Sequencing was performed on peripheral blood, taken before pregnancy. The chain links TRBV18 to TRBJ2-5; no clear D gene. The CDR3 region has the DNA TGTGCCAGCTCACCACCGGGCCTCCAAGAGACCCAGTACTTC. This gives the protein CASSPPGLQETQYF.